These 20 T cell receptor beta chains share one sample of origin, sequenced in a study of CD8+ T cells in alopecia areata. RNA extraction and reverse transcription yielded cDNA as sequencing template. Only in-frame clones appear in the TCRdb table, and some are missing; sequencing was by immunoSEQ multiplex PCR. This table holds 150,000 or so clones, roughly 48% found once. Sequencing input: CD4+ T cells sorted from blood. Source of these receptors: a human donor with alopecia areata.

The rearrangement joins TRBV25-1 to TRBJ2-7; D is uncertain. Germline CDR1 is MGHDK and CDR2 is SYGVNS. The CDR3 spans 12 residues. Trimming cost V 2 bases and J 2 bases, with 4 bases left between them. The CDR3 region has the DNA TGTGCCAGCAGTGAACGGGCCTACGAGCAGTACTTC. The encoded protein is CASSERAYEQYF.

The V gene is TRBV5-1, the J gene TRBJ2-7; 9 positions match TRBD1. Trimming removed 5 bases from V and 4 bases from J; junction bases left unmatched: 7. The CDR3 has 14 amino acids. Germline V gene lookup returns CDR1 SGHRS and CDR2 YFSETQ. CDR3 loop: CASRTDRGVYEQYF. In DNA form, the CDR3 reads TGCGCCAGCAGGACCGACAGGGGGGTGTACGAGCAGTACTTC.

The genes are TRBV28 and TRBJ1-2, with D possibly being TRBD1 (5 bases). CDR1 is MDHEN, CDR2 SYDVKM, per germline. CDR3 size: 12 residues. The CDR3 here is CATLPGLRGYTF. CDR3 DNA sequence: TGTGCTACGCTTCCAGGGTTGAGGGGCTACACCTTC.

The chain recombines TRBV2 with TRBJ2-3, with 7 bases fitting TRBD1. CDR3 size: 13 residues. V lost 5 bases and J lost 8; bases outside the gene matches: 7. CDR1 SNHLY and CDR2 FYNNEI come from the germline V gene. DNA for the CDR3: TGTGCCAGCAGTACCCAGCCAGGGGGTACGCAGTATTTT. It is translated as CASSTQPGGTQYF. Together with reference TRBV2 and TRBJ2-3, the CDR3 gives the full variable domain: EPEVTQTPSHQVTQMGQEVILRCVPISNHLYFYWYRQILGQKVEFLVSFYNNEISEKSEIFDDQFSVERPDGSNFTLKIRSTKLEDSAMYFCASSTQPGGTQYFGPGTRLTVL.

CDR3 DNA sequence: TGTGCCAGCAGGCTCTCGTGGCTCGGAGATACGCAGTATTTT. As protein: CASRLSWLGDTQYF. The chain employs TRBV7-8 and TRBJ2-3; unclear D gene. CDR1 and CDR2 (germline): SGHVS, FQNEAQ. This CDR3 spans 14 amino acids. Trimming cost V 6 bases and J 5 bases, with 15 bases left between them.

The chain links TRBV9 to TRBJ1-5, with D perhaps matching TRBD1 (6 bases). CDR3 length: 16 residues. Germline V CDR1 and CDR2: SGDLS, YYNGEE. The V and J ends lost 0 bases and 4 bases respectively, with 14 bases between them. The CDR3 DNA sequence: TGTGCCAGCAGCGTAGGCGGGGGCCTAGAGAATCAGCCCCAGCATTTT. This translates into CASSVGGGLENQPQHF.

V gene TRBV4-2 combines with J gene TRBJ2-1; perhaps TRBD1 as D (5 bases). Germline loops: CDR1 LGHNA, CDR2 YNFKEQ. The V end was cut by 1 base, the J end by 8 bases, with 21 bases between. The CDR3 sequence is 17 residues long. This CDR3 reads CASSQGPPGKSIDEQFF. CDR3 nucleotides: TGTGCCAGCAGCCAAGGACCCCCAGGGAAATCCATCGATGAGCAGTTCTTC.

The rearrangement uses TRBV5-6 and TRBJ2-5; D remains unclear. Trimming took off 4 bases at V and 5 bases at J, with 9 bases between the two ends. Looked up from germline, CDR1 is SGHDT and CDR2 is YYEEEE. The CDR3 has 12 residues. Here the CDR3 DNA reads TGTGCCAGCAGCAAGGGATGGGAGACCCAGTACTTC. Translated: CASSKGWETQYF.

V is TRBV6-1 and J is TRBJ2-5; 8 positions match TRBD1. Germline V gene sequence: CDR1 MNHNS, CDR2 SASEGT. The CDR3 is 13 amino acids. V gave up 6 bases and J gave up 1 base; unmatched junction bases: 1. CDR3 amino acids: CASRDRVQETQYF. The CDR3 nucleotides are TGTGCCAGCAGGGACAGGGTCCAAGAGACCCAGTACTTC.

The CDR3 here is CASSSQRFQPQHF. The CDR3 DNA sequence: TGTGCCAGCAGCTCCCAGAGGTTCCAGCCCCAGCATTTT. The V call is TRBV6-5, the J call TRBJ1-5, with unresolved D. There are 13 residues in the CDR3. Germline CDR1 MNHEY, CDR2 SVGAGI. With 6 bases removed from V and 7 bases from J, the gap between germline ends came to 13 bases.

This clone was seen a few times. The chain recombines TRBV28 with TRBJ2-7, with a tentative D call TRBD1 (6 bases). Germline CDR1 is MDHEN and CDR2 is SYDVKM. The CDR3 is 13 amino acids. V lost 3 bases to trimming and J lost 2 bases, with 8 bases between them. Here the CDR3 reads CASSLDSPYEQYF. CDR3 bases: TGTGCCAGCAGTTTGGACAGCCCCTACGAGCAGTACTTC.

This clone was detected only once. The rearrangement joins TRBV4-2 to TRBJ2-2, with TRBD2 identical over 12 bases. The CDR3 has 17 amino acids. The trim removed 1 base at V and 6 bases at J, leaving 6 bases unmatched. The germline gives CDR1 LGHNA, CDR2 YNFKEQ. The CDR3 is CASSQAPSGRASGELFF. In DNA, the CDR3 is TGTGCCAGCAGCCAAGCCCCTAGCGGGAGGGCCTCCGGGGAGCTGTTTTTT.

This chain's CDR3 is CASSLLAGGSDTQYF. CDR3 DNA sequence: TGCGCCAGCAGCTTGCTGGCGGGAGGATCCGATACGCAGTATTTT. This chain uses TRBV5-1 with TRBJ2-3, with 8 nucleotides matching TRBD2. There are 15 residues in the CDR3. V was pared by 1 base and J by 6 bases, with 7 bases of the junction left unmatched. CDR1 is SGHRS, CDR2 YFSETQ, per germline.

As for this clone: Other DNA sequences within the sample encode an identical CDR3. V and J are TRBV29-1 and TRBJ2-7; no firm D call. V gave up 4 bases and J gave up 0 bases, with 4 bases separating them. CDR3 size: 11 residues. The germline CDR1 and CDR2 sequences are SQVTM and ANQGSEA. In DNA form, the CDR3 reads TGCAGCGTTGGGTCCTCCTACGAGCAGTACTTC. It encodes CSVGSSYEQYF.

The CDR3 DNA is TGTGCCAGCAGTGAATTGCTAGTGGGTGAGCAGTTCTTC. It yields the protein CASSELLVGEQFF. The chain carries TRBV2 and TRBJ2-1; D unresolved. The V gene's germline CDR1 is SNHLY and CDR2 FYNNEI. The CDR3 is 13 amino acids. The germline V and J ends were trimmed by 2 bases and 9 bases, with 11 bases remaining between them.

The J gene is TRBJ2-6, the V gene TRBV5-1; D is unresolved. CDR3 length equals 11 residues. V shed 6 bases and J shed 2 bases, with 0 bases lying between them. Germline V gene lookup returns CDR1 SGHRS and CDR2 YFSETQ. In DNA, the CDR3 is TGCGCCAGCACTGGGGCCAACGTCCTGACTTTC. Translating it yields CASTGANVLTF.

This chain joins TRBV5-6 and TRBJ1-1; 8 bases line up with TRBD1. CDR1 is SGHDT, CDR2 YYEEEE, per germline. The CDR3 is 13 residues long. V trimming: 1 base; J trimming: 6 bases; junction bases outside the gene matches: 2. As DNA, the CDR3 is TGTGCCAGCAGCTTGCAGGGGGCGTCTGAAGCTTTCTTT. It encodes CASSLQGASEAFF.

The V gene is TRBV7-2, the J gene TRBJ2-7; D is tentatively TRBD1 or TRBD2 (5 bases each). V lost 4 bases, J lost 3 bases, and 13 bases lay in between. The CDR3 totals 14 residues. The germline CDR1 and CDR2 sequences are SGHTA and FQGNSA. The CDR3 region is CASSSRGPLYEQYF. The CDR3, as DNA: TGTGCCAGCAGCTCGAGGGGCCCCCTCTACGAGCAGTACTTC. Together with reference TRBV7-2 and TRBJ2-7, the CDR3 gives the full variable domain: GAGVSQSPSNKVTEKGKDVELRCDPISGHTALYWYRQSLGQGLEFLIYFQGNSAPDKSGLPSDRFSAERTGGSVSTLTIQRTQQEDSAVYLCASSSRGPLYEQYFGPGTRLTVT.

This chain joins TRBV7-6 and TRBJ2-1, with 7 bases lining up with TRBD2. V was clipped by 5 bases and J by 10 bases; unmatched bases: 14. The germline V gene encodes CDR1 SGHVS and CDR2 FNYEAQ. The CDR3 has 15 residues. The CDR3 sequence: CASSTLAGRAGEQFF. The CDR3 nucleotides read TGTGCCAGCAGCACGCTTGCGGGGAGGGCTGGAGAGCAGTTCTTC.

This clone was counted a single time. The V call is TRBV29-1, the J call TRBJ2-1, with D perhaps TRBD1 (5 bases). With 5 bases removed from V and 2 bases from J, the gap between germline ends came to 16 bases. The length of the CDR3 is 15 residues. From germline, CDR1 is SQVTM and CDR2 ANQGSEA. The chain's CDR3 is CSVKRGRDPYNEQFF. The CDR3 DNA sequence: TGCAGCGTTAAAAGGGGTAGGGATCCCTACAATGAGCAGTTCTTC.